This note documents a single T cell receptor (beta chain) sequence. The sample belongs to a study of glioma-infiltrating T cells. Trimming removed 4 bases from V and 11 bases from J, with 20 bases in between. This CDR3 has 14 amino acids. Germline V gene data show CDR1 as MNHNY and CDR2 as SVGAGI (reference sequence). TCR alpha and beta CDR3 regions were amplified from RNA using iRepertoire nested multiplex PCR. Tissue mRNA or PBMC total RNA, 100-400 ng, went into one-step reverse transcription and amplification. A single record per CDR3 protein comes from TCRdb applying MiXCR to the multiplex PCR reads. The sample yields about 140,000 distinct CDR3 sequences, 35% to 50% seen once.

The source material was glioma tissue, nonneoplastic brain tissue, or PBMCs (not recorded which). The chain links TRBV6-6 to TRBJ2-5; a possible D gene is TRBD1 (5 bases). This sequence originates from a human donor with low-grade glioma or glioblastoma, undergoing nonglioma brain surgery, or in good health (not recorded which). The CDR3 DNA reads TGTGCCAGCAGTTCAAGGGGCCCCGACAATGAGCAGTACTTC. It specifies CASSSRGPDNEQYF.